This record concerns one T cell receptor (beta chain) sequence. Its recognized antigen is unknown. Base qualities are not at hand, and no much larger clone is one base apart. This record comes from a study of OX40 agonist ivuxolimab in advanced cancers. The study in broad terms: Ivuxolimab was an agonistic, fully human IgG2 monoclonal antibody directed against OX40 (CD134), a costimulatory receptor. Intravenous ivuxolimab was administered to patients every 2 weeks at six dose levels: 0.01, 0.1, 0.3, 1.5, 3 and 10 mg/kg. Among the roughly 52 dose-escalation patients, about 19 had hepatocellular carcinoma, roughly 15 melanoma, 9 renal cell carcinoma and 9 head and neck cancer. The dose-escalation cohort was about 83% male with a mean age of approximately 59 years, ranging from 23 to 79. Patients were allowed to have had prior anti-PD-1, anti-PD-L1 or anti-CTLA-4 therapy, and around 41% of the dose-escalation patients had previously received checkpoint inhibitors. Partial responses occurred in three dose-escalation patients: two with cutaneous melanoma and one with hepatocellular carcinoma. Peripheral TCRbeta sequencing aimed to test whether ivuxolimab altered TCR sequence diversity and caused clonal T-cell expansion. The paper reports the monotherapy dose-escalation portion (N ≈ 52 patients) of the phase I ivuxolimab trial.

General findings and caveats noted by the study authors: At doses of 0.1 to 3.0 mg/kg, clonal expansion of both CD4+ and CD8+ T cells in blood was seen between baseline and week 6. Which antigens the clonally expanded peripheral T cells were specific for was not determined. Partial responders in the 0.1-3.0 mg/kg groups had among the lowest normalized peripheral clonal expansion, especially among CD8+ T cells. After ivuxolimab, expanded clones were on average more numerous among CD8+ T cells than among CD4+ T cells. Low levels of normalized T-cell clonal expansion were also shown by some nonresponding patients.

For sequencing of the TCRbeta CDR3 region, genomic DNA was extracted from the sorted cells. The immunoSEQ Assay was used for sequencing of TCRbeta CDR3 regions. TCRdb carries this immuneACCESS record with in-frame sequences only. Its versions omit some clonotypes, under half of them owing to an unresolved V gene in the studies checked, with the rest unexplained. For this sample the table gives some 30,000 clones, of which around 74% were detected only once. In total, the top ten clones hold roughly an eighth of the sample. Patients with a history of autoimmune disease or receiving systemic immunosuppression were excluded from the trial. Peripheral blood for TCR sequencing was collected from all dose cohorts at baseline, on cycle 4 day 1, and on cycle 7 day 1. Samples came from an open-label, multicenter, first-in-human phase I dose-escalation trial of ivuxolimab. The trial enrolled adults with locally advanced or metastatic head and neck squamous cell, hepatocellular, melanoma or renal cell carcinoma. Before TCR sequencing, CD4+ T cells and CD8+ T cells were sorted from peripheral blood as separate populations.

From a lookup of the germline V gene, CDR1 and CDR2 are SNHLY and FYNNEI. The CDR3 goes from the cysteine to the phenylalanine over 17 residues. CDR3 DNA only is kept here, 51 bases in frame from base 1. Trimming takes 6 bases off V and 0 bases off J; junction bases not matched to a gene: 5. Sequencing used CD4+ or CD8+ T cells sorted from blood, obtained in a trial of the OX40 agonist ivuxolimab. The TCR comes from an adult with an advanced solid tumor such as melanoma, head and neck, liver or kidney cancer. The chain is assembled from TRBV2 and TRBJ2-6; the central 10 bases match TRBD1. The CDR3 has the sequence CASSKDRGVSGANVLTF. The DNA sequence follows: TGTGCCAGCAGCAAGGACAGGGGGGTCTCTGGGGCCAACGTCCTGACTTTC.